Listed below are T cell receptor beta chains from one sample, sequenced in a study of blood T cell repertoires in COVID-19. TCRdb keeps only in-frame clones here, not all; method: immunoSEQ multiplex PCR. This sample has around 200,000 clones, with around 84% found just once. Specimen: peripheral blood. The receptors shown here come from an elderly woman with active or convalescent COVID-19. Each CDR3 is given with its conserved first and last residue. D genes are given only for firm matches. Rows may omit the clone size; those that give it use once, few, many or a size class.

J,size,V,D,DNA,CDR3
TRBJ2-1,-,TRBV9,-,TGTGCCAGCAGCCCCCCCCATTTGAGACTCCTCAATGAGCAGTTCTTC,CASSPPHLRLLNEQFF
TRBJ2-3,once,TRBV4-2,TRBD2,TGTGCCAGCAGCAGGGGACTAGCGGGAGACTCCGGGGCAGATACGCAGTATTTT,CASSRGLAGDSGADTQYF
TRBJ2-6,-,TRBV19,TRBD2,TGTGCCAGTAGTAAAGCGGGAATCTCTGGGGCCAACGTCCTGACTTTC,CASSKAGISGANVLTF
TRBJ1-1,-,TRBV28,-,TGTGCCAGCAGTTCCCTGTGGAGTGAAGCTTTCTTT,CASSSLWSEAFF
TRBJ2-7,-,TRBV19,TRBD2,TGTGCCAGTAGCAGGACTAGCGGGGGGACCTACGAGCAGTACTTC,CASSRTSGGTYEQYF
TRBJ2-7,-,TRBV27,TRBD2,TGTGCCAGCAGTCCCCTCGGGGGGTCAACCTACGAGCAGTACTTC,CASSPLGGSTYEQYF
TRBJ1-5,-,TRBV28,TRBD1,TGTGCCAGCAGTTTAGGACAGGGGTATGGTCAGCCCCAGCATTTT,CASSLGQGYGQPQHF
TRBJ1-2,-,TRBV5-1,-,TGCGCCAGCAGCTTGACAGTCAACACCTTC,CASSLTVNTF
TRBJ1-5,-,TRBV19,TRBD1,TGTGCCAGCCAGACAGGGGTGGACAATCAGCCCCAGCATTTT,CASQTGVDNQPQHF
TRBJ2-5,-,TRBV18,-,TGTGCCAGCTCACCACCCACTACGGAGACCCAGTACTTC,CASSPPTTETQYF
TRBJ2-7,-,TRBV28,-,TGTGCCAGCAGTTCTTCAGGTACTTACGAGCAGTACTTC,CASSSSGTYEQYF
TRBJ2-7,-,TRBV3-1/TRBV3-2,TRBD2,TGTGCCAGCAGTAAAAGCGGGGGACGACCCTACGAGCAGTACTTC,CASSKSGGRPYEQYF
TRBJ1-1,-,TRBV19,-,TGTGCCACCCAAGGGTTGAGGGCCACTGAAGCTTTCTTT,CATQGLRATEAFF
TRBJ2-7,-,TRBV11-2,-,TGTGCCAGCAGCTCAGGATTGCTTTACGAGCAGTACTTC,CASSSGLLYEQYF
TRBJ2-1,-,TRBV6-5,-,TGTGCCAGCAGCAAGACTAGCAATGAGCAGTTCTTC,CASSKTSNEQFF
TRBJ1-1,-,TRBV7-8,TRBD1,TGTGCCAGCAGCTTCCTACAGGGGTCTGAAGCTTTCTTT,CASSFLQGSEAFF
TRBJ2-3,-,TRBV6-5,-,TGTGCCAGCAGTTACTCGGGCCCTCCAGATACGCAGTATTTT,CASSYSGPPDTQYF
TRBJ1-1,-,TRBV5-1,-,TGCGCCAGCAGTTCCGACGGAGGCGACACTGAAGCTTTCTTT,CASSSDGGDTEAFF
TRBJ1-6,once,TRBV7-9,-,TGTGCCAGCAGTCCACCAGGGCGGTCACCCCTCCACTTT,CASSPPGRSPLHF
TRBJ1-5,few,TRBV18,TRBD1,TGTGCCAGCTCACCGACAGGGTTCGATCAGCCCCAGCATTTT,CASSPTGFDQPQHF
TRBJ2-1,-,TRBV24-1,TRBD1,TGTGCCACCAGTGATCCAAAAACAGGGGAATATGAGCAGTTCTTC,CATSDPKTGEYEQFF
TRBJ2-7,-,TRBV15,-,TGTGCCACCAGCGGAAGAGACAGAAAGGTCTACGAGCAGTACTTC,CATSGRDRKVYEQYF
TRBJ2-4,-,TRBV7-9,-,TGTGCCAGCAGCTTAACGGTATCGGGGAGTAACATTCAGTACTTC,CASSLTVSGSNIQYF
TRBJ2-1,-,TRBV7-8,-,TGTGCCAGCAGCCGGGACTTCTACAATGAGCAGTTCTTC,CASSRDFYNEQFF
TRBJ2-7,-,TRBV6-5,-,TGTGCCAGCAGTTACTCTGAGGCTTATTCCTACGAGCAGTACTTC,CASSYSEAYSYEQYF
TRBJ1-1,-,TRBV14,TRBD1,TGTGCCAGCAGCGCACAGGGGGCTTTCACTGAAGCTTTCTTT,CASSAQGAFTEAFF
TRBJ2-5,-,TRBV5-1,TRBD1,TGCGCCAGCAGCTTGGCCGGGGACAGCCAAGAGACCCAGTACTTC,CASSLAGDSQETQYF
TRBJ1-2,-,TRBV19,-,TGTGCCAGTAGTAACCGGGATCTAGCTAACTATGGCTACACCTTC,CASSNRDLANYGYTF
TRBJ1-5,-,TRBV6-6,TRBD1,TGTGCCAGCAGTACAGGGGGCGAGGGCAATCAGCCCCAGCATTTT,CASSTGGEGNQPQHF
TRBJ2-3,-,TRBV7-3,TRBD2,TGTGCCAGCAGCAAAAGCGGGGGGGCAGATACGCAGTATTTT,CASSKSGGADTQYF
TRBJ1-1,-,TRBV5-1,-,TGCGCCAGCAGCTCGGAACCGACAGGGAACACTGAAGCTTTCTTT,CASSSEPTGNTEAFF
TRBJ2-7,-,TRBV15,-,TGTGCCACCAGCAGAGGACGGGAGAAGCAGTACTTC,CATSRGREKQYF
TRBJ1-2,-,TRBV5-1,-,TGCGCCAGCAGCTTGGAAGCAGGAAGGGGTGGCTACACCTTC,CASSLEAGRGGYTF
TRBJ2-1,-,TRBV2,TRBD2,TGTGCCAGCAGCCTTGGACTAGCGGGAATCAATGAGCAGTTCTTC,CASSLGLAGINEQFF
TRBJ1-4,-,TRBV5-8,TRBD1,TGTGCCAGCACCTTCCGACAGGGGGCGCAAGACAATGAAAAACTGTTTTTT,CASTFRQGAQDNEKLFF
TRBJ1-2,-,TRBV6-2/TRBV6-3,-,TGTGCCAGCAGTTATCAGGGGAGCTACTATGGCTACACCTTC,CASSYQGSYYGYTF
TRBJ1-1,-,TRBV7-9,-,TGTGCCAGCAGCTTAGGGCTCGGGAGAGGGCTTGGCACTGAAGCTTTCTTT,CASSLGLGRGLGTEAFF
TRBJ2-7,-,TRBV13,TRBD2,TGTGCCAGCAGCCGGGAGGGGACGAAGCTTACCGAGCAGTACTTC,CASSREGTKLTEQYF
TRBJ1-1,once,TRBV5-1,-,TGCGCCAGCAGCTATCAGGGCGTGGTAGGCACTGAAGCTTTCTTT,CASSYQGVVGTEAFF
TRBJ2-5,-,TRBV30,TRBD1,TGTGCCTGGAGCCCCGGGACAGACCAAGAGACCCAGTACTTC,CAWSPGTDQETQYF
TRBJ2-7,-,TRBV30,-,TGTGCCTGGAGGGGCAACGCTTGGTACGAGCAGTACTTC,CAWRGNAWYEQYF
TRBJ2-2,-,TRBV7-3,-,TGTGCCAGCAGCTTATCAGGGAACACCGGGGAGCTGTTTTTT,CASSLSGNTGELFF
TRBJ2-2,once,TRBV7-2,-,TGTGCCAGCAGCCCACTCCCTTCTGACACCGGGGAGCTGTTTTTT,CASSPLPSDTGELFF
TRBJ1-2,-,TRBV28,-,TGTGCCAGCAGTTTTTCAGGCCCAATTCACTATGGCTACACCTTC,CASSFSGPIHYGYTF
TRBJ2-5,-,TRBV6-4,-,TGTGCCAGCATCCTGAGGAACCAAGAGACCCAGTACTTC,CASILRNQETQYF
TRBJ2-3,-,TRBV28,-,TGTGCCAGCAGTTTATCCACGCAGGGCACAGATACGCAGTATTTT,CASSLSTQGTDTQYF
TRBJ2-2,-,TRBV11-2,-,TGTGCCAGCAGCGCAAACCAAGGAGGCGGGGAGCTGTTTTTT,CASSANQGGGELFF
TRBJ1-4,-,TRBV7-9,TRBD1,TGTGCCAGCAGCTTCACAGCCGGGACAGGGTGGGAAAAACTGTTTTTT,CASSFTAGTGWEKLFF
TRBJ1-1,-,TRBV7-2,-,TGTGCCAGCAGCTCCTACGGGGTGAACACTGAAGCTTTCTTT,CASSSYGVNTEAFF
TRBJ2-5,-,TRBV19,TRBD2,TGTGCCAGTAGTATTGCGGGGGGAGAGACCCAGTACTTC,CASSIAGGETQYF
TRBJ2-7,-,TRBV27,TRBD2,TGTGCCAGCAGCCTCCCGACGTACTTTGCGGGGGGGTCCTACGAGCAGTACTTC,CASSLPTYFAGGSYEQYF
TRBJ2-7,few,TRBV28,TRBD1,TGTGCCAGCAGTAAACCGGGACAGGGCTCCTACGAGCAGTACTTC,CASSKPGQGSYEQYF
TRBJ1-1,-,TRBV18,-,TGTGCCAGCTCACCACTCGAGGTTATAAGCACTGAAGCTTTCTTT,CASSPLEVISTEAFF
TRBJ1-2,few,TRBV19,-,TGTGCCAGTCGAGCCTTGCCCCAGGGTGGCTATGGCTACACCTTC,CASRALPQGGYGYTF
TRBJ1-2,-,TRBV29-1,-,TGCAGCGCCACACAGGGTACCTATGGCTACACCTTC,CSATQGTYGYTF
TRBJ2-5,-,TRBV7-9,-,TGTGCCAGCAGCTTTAGTTCGGAGACCCAGTACTTC,CASSFSSETQYF